The following is a TCR beta chain sequence with its context. Its antigen remains unknown. The V gene lost 4 bases and the J gene lost 0 bases, with 12 bases spanning the gap. Germline V gives CDR1 SGHVS, CDR2 FQNEAQ. The CDR3 covers 15 residues. Collection occurred without any documented infections or immune events in donors. The table came from immunoSEQ multiplex PCR; TCRdb's copy has only in-frame clones and leaves some out. The repertoire holds 95,000 to 150,000 clones, with over 65% as singletons. The sample originates from a study of identifying expanded T cells in peripheral blood. Study-wide findings and caveats: Technical replicates showed around 1.2 changed clones; about 2 weeks around 15; four weeks 19. Roughly two-week clone count variance significantly increased as total template count grew.

The sequence derives from a person between 18 and 75 years old in good health. Sequences were obtained from blood. The chain recombines TRBV7-8 with TRBJ1-1; TRBD1 might be the D (6 bases). CDR3 sequence reads: CASSSLGQLNTEAFF. The CDR3 nucleotides are TGTGCCAGCAGCTCCTTGGGACAACTGAACACTGAAGCTTTCTTT. The full variable domain, its missing parts supplied by reference TRBV7-8 and TRBJ1-1, is GAGVSQSPRYKVAKRGQDVALRCDPISGHVSLFWYQQALGQGPEFLTYFQNEAQLDKSGLPSDRFFAERPEGSVSTLKIQRTQQEDSAVYLCASSSLGQLNTEAFFGQGTRLTVV.